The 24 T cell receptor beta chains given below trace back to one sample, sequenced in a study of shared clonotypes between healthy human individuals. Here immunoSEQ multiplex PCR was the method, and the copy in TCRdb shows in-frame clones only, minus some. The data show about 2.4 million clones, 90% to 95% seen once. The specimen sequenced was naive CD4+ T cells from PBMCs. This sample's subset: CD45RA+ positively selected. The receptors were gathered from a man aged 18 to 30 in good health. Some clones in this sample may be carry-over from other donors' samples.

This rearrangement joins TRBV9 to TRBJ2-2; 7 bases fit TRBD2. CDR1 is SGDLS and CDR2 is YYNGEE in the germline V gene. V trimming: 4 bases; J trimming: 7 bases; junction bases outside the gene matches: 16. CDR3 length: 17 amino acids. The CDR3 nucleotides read TGTGCCAGCAGCCCCCTGATGGGGGGGAGTAAGGGCGGGGAGCTGTTTTTT. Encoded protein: CASSPLMGGSKGGELFF.

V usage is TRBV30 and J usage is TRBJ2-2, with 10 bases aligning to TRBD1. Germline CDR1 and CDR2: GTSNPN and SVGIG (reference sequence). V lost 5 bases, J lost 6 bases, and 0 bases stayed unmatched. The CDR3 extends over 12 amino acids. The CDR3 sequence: CAWGTGAGELFF. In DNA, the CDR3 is TGTGCCTGGGGGACAGGGGCCGGGGAGCTGTTTTTT.

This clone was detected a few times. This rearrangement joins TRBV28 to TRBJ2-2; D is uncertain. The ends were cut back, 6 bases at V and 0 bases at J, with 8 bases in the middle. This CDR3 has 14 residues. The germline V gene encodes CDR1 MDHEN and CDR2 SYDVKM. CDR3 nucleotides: TGTGCCAGCAGACACGGATCGAACACCGGGGAGCTGTTTTTT. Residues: CASRHGSNTGELFF.

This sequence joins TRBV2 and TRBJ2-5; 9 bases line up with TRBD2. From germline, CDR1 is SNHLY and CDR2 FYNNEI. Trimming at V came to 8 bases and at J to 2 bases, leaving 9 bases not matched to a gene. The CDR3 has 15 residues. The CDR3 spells CASGARLAAQETQYF. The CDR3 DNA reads TGTGCCAGCGGCGCCAGACTAGCGGCTCAAGAGACCCAGTACTTC.

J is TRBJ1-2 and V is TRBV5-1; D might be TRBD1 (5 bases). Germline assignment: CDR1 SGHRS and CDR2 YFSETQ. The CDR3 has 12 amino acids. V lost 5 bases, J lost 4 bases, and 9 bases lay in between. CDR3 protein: CASRVGTYGYTF. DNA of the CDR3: TGCGCCAGCAGGGTGGGGACCTATGGCTACACCTTC.

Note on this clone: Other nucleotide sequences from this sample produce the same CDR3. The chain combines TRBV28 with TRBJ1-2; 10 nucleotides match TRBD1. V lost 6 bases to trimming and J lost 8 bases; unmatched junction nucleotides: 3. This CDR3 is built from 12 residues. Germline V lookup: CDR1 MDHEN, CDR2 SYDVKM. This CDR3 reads CASSLGQGGYTF. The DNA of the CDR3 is TGTGCCAGCAGCCTGGGACAGGGGGGCTACACCTTC.

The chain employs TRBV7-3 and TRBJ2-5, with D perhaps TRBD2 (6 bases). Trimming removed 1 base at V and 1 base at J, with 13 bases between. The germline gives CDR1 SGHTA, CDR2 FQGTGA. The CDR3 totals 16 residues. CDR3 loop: CASSLRRRASQETQYF. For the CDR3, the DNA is TGTGCCAGCAGCTTAAGGAGGAGGGCGTCCCAAGAGACCCAGTACTTC.

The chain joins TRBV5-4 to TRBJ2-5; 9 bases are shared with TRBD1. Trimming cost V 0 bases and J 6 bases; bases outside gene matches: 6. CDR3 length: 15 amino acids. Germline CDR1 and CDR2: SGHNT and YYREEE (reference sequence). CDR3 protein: CASSLAGTGPKTQYF. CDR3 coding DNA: TGTGCCAGCAGCTTGGCCGGGACAGGGCCAAAGACCCAGTACTTC.

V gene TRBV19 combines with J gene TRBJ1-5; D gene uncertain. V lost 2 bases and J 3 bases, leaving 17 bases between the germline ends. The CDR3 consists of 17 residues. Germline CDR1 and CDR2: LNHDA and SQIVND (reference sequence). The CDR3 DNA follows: TGTGCCAGTAGTATAACCCCAATGAGGCAGATCAATCAGCCCCAGCATTTT. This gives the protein CASSITPMRQINQPQHF.

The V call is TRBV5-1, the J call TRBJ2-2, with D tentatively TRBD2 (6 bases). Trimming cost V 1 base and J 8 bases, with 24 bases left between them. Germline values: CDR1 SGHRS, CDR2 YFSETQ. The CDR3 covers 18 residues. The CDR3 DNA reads TGCGCCAGCAGCTTGCTGGCGGGACTGGGGTCCGCAGTAGGGGAGCTGTTTTTT. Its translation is CASSLLAGLGSAVGELFF.

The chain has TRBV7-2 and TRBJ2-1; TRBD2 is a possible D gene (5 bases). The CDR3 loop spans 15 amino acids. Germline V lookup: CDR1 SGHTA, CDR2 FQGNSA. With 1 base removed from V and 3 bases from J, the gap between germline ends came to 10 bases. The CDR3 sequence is CASSLDSDHYNEQFF. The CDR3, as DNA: TGTGCCAGCAGCTTAGATAGCGACCACTACAATGAGCAGTTCTTC.

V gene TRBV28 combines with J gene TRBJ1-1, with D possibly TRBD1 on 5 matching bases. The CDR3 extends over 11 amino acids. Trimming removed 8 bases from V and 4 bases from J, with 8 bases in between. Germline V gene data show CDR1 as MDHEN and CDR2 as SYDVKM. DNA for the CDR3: TGTGCCAGCTGGGGGATCACTGAAGCTTTCTTT. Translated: CASWGITEAFF. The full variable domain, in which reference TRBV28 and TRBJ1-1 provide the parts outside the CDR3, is DVKVTQSSRYLVKRTGEKVFLECVQDMDHENMFWYRQDPGLGLRLIYFSYDVKMKEKGDIPEGYSVSREKKERFSLILESASTNQTSMYLCASWGITEAFFGQGTRLTVV.

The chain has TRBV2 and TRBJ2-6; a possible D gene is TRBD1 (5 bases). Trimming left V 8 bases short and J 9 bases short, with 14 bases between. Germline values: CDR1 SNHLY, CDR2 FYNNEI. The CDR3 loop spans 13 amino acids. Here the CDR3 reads CASAAGLLNVLTF. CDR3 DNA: TGTGCCAGCGCCGCAGGGCTCCTCAACGTCCTGACTTTC.

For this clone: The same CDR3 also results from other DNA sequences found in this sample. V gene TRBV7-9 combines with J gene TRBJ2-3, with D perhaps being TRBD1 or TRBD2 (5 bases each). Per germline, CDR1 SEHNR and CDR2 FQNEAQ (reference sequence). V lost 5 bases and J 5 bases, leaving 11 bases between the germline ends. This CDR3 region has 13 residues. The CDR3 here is CASSLDSGDTQYF. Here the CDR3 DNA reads TGTGCCAGCAGCCTAGACAGCGGAGATACGCAGTATTTT.

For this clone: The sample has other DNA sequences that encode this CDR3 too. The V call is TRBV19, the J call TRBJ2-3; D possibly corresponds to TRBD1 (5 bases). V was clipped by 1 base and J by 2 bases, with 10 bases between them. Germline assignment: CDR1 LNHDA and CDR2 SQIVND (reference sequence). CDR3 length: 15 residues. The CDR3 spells CASSIVAGSTDTQYF. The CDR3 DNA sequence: TGTGCCAGTAGTATAGTGGCAGGGTCCACAGATACGCAGTATTTT.

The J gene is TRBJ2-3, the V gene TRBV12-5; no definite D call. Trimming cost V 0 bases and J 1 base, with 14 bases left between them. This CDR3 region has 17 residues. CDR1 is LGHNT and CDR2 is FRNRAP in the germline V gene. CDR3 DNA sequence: TGTGCTAGTGGTTTGGTAAAGATGAAGTCCCGCACAGATACGCAGTATTTT. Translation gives CASGLVKMKSRTDTQYF.

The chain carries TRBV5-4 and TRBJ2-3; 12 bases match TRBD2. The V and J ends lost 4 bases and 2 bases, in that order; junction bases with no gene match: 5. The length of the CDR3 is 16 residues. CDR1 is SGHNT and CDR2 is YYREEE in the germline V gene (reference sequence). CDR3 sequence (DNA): TGTGCCAGCAGCGCGGGACTAGCGGGTATCACAGATACGCAGTATTTT. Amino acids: CASSAGLAGITDTQYF.

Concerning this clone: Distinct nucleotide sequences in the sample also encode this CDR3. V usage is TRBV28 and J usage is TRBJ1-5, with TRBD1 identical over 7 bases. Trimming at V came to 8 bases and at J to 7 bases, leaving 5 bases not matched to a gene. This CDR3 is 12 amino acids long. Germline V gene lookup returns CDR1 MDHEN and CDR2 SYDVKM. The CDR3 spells CASRTGGQPQHF. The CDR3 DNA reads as TGTGCCAGCCGGACAGGAGGACAGCCCCAGCATTTT.

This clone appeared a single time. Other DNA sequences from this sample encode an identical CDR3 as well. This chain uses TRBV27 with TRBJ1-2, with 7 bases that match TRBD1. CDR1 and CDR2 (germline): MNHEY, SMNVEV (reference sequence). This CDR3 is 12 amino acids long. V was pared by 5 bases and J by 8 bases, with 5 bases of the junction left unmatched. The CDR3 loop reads CASSRQGFGYTF. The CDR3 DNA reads TGTGCCAGCAGTCGACAGGGCTTCGGCTACACCTTC.

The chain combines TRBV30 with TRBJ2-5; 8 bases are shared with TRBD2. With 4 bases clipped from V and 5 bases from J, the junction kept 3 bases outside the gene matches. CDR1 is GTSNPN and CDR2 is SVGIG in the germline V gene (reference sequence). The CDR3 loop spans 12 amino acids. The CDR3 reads CAWNGGVETQYF. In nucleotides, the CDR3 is TGTGCCTGGAACGGGGGGGTCGAGACCCAGTACTTC.

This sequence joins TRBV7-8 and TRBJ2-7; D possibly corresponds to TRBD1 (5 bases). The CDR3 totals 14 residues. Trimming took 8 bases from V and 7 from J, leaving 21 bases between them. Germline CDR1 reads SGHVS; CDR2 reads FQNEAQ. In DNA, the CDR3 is TGTGCCAGCGGACAACTGGTATCTACGGGTGAGCAGTACTTC. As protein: CASGQLVSTGEQYF.

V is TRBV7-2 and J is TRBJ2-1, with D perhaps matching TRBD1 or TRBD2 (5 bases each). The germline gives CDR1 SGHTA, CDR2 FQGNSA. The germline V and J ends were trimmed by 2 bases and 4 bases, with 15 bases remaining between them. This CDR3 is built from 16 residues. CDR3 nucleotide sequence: TGTGCCAGCAGCTTATTTTCCGGGACGGCGTACAATGAGCAGTTCTTC. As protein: CASSLFSGTAYNEQFF.

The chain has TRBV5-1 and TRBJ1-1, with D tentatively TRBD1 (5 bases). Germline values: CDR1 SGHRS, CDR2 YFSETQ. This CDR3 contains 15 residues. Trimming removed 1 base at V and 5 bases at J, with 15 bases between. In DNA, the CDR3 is TGCGCCAGCAGCTTGTTTGGGGGAAGAGAAACTGAAGCTTTCTTT. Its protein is CASSLFGGRETEAFF. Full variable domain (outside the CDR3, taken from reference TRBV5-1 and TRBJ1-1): KAGVTQTPRYLIKTRGQQVTLSCSPISGHRSVSWYQQTPGQGLQFLFEYFSETQRNKGNFPGRFSGRQFSNSRSEMNVSTLELGDSALYLCASSLFGGRETEAFFGQGTRLTVV.

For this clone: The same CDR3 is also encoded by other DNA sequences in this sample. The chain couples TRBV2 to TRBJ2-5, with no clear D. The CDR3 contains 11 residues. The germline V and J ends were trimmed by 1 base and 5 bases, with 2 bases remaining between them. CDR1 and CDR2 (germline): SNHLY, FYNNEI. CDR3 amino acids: CASSEGETQYF. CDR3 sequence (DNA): TGTGCCAGCAGTGAAGGCGAGACCCAGTACTTC. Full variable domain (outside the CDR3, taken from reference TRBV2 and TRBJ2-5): EPEVTQTPSHQVTQMGQEVILRCVPISNHLYFYWYRQILGQKVEFLVSFYNNEISEKSEIFDDQFSVERPDGSNFTLKIRSTKLEDSAMYFCASSEGETQYFGPGTRLLVL.